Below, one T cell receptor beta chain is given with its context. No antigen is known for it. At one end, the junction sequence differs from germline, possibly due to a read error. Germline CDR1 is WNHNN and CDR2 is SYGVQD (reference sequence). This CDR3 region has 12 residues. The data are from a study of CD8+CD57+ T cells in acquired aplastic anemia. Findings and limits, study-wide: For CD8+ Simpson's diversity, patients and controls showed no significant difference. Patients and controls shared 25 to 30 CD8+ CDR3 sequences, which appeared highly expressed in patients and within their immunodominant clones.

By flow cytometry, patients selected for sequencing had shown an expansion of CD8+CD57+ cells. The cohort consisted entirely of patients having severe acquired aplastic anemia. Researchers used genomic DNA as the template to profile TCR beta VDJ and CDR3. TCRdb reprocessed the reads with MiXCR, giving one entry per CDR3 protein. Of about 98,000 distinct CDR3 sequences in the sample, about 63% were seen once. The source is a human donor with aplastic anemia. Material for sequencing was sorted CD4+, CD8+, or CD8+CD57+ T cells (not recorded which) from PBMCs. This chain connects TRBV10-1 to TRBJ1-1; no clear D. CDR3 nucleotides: TGCGCCAGCAGTGAGTCGAACGCTGAAGCTTTCTTT. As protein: CASSESNAEAFF.